The 30 T cell receptor beta chains below all came from one sample that was sequenced in a study of vaccination effects on CD4 cells after COVID-19. Their antigens are not known. Using viral peptide pools, the ViraFEST assay grew out antigen-specific CD4+ T cells prior to sequencing. The culture ran for approximately nine days before CD4+ T cells were isolated. Nucleocapsid antibody tests were negative, and the vaccine recipients had no prior SARS-CoV-2 infection. The table came from immunoSEQ multiplex PCR; TCRdb's copy has only in-frame clones and leaves some out. Among tens of thousands of clones listed, roughly 70% were seen once. The sequencing used CD4+ T cells from PBMCs cultured with HCoV-OC43 spike peptides, collected before COVID-19 vaccination. The sample's subset: HCoV-OC43 spike overlapping peptide pool stimulation. The receptors were gathered from a human donor who received a COVID-19 vaccine.

This clone came up a few times. The chain employs TRBV4-1 and TRBJ2-7, with 7 bases aligning to TRBD2. The ends lost 4 bases at V and 3 bases at J; junction bases unmatched: 9. The CDR3 contains 15 residues. Per the germline V gene, CDR1 is MGHRA and CDR2 is YSYEKL. CDR3 protein: CASSRAGPGNYEQYF. The CDR3 DNA reads as TGCGCCAGCAGCCGAGCGGGACCCGGGAACTACGAGCAGTACTTC.

The genes are TRBV7-2 and TRBJ2-1; 9 bases are a match to TRBD1. J lost 0 bases, V lost 4 bases, and 10 bases had no gene match. Germline loops: CDR1 SGHTA, CDR2 FQGNSA. The CDR3 loop spans 18 amino acids. The CDR3 DNA reads TGTGCCAGCAGCTACCTTCCCGGGACAGGGTACTCCTACAATGAGCAGTTCTTC. This gives the protein CASSYLPGTGYSYNEQFF. Full variable domain (remainder filled in from reference TRBV7-2 and TRBJ2-1): GAGVSQSPSNKVTEKGKDVELRCDPISGHTALYWYRQSLGQGLEFLIYFQGNSAPDKSGLPSDRFSAERTGGSVSTLTIQRTQQEDSAVYLCASSYLPGTGYSYNEQFFGPGTRLTVL.

The J gene is TRBJ2-7, the V gene TRBV21-1; TRBD2 is the table's D call, not checked against the DNA. TRBV21-1 is listed as a pseudogene. This CDR3 is built from 20 residues. Here the CDR3 DNA reads TGTGCCAGCAGCGGACGGGCGGGGCCGCGTTGGCCGCTAGAGGACTACGAGCAGTACTTC. Translated, it gives CASSGRAGPRWPLEDYEQYF.

The chain couples TRBV28 to TRBJ1-5; D gene unclear. With 5 bases removed from V and 1 base from J, the gap between germline ends came to 12 bases. The CDR3 runs 15 residues. Germline V gene sequence: CDR1 MDHEN, CDR2 SYDVKM. This CDR3 reads CASSPWARSNQPQHF. In nucleotides, the CDR3 is TGTGCCAGCAGTCCCTGGGCTCGGAGCAATCAGCCCCAGCATTTT.

The chain uses TRBV27 and TRBJ1-2, with 9 bases aligning to TRBD1. V dropped 2 bases and J dropped 7; count of bases not matched to a gene: 2. Germline CDR1 MNHEY, CDR2 SMNVEV (reference sequence). The CDR3 is 13 residues long. The CDR3 sequence is CASSLGQGLGYTF. The CDR3, as DNA: TGTGCCAGCAGTTTAGGACAGGGGCTTGGCTACACCTTC.

The rearrangement joins TRBV10-2 to TRBJ2-3; perhaps TRBD2 as D (5 bases). This CDR3 region has 11 residues. Germline-derived CDR1 and CDR2 are WSHSY and SAAADI. V lost 7 bases and J lost 6, with 8 bases in between. This chain's CDR3 is CASTERDTQYF. The CDR3 DNA sequence: TGCGCCAGCACCGAGCGGGATACGCAGTATTTT.

The chain uses TRBV19 and TRBJ1-2; D not certain. V was cut by 6 bases and J by 0 bases, with 8 bases left in between. Germline V gene lookup returns CDR1 LNHDA and CDR2 SQIVND (reference sequence). CDR3 length: 13 residues. CDR3 nucleotides: TGTGCCAGTAGGGTCAACTCTAACTATGGCTACACCTTC. Translating gives CASRVNSNYGYTF.

CDR3 in amino acids: CASSVPGLAGGTNTYEQYF. The CDR3 region has the DNA TGTGCCAGCAGTGTCCCGGGACTAGCGGGGGGAACAAATACCTACGAGCAGTACTTC. V is TRBV6-1 and J is TRBJ2-7; 15 bases fit TRBD2. The CDR3 covers 19 residues. The junction had 12 bases not matched to a gene; V was cut back by 4 bases and J by 2 bases. Germline loops: CDR1 MNHNS, CDR2 SASEGT.

The chain carries TRBV6-5 and TRBJ2-7; D is unresolved. This CDR3 region has 15 residues. Germline lookup yields CDR1 MNHEY and CDR2 SVGAGI. V was trimmed by 1 base and J by 2 bases, leaving 12 bases between them. The CDR3 DNA is TGTGCCAGCAGTTACTTATCGAAGGGAACCTACGAGCAGTACTTC. It translates to CASSYLSKGTYEQYF.

The gene calls are TRBV6-2 or TRBV6-3 and TRBJ2-7; D call uncertain. V dropped 2 bases and J dropped 7 bases, with 6 bases sitting between them. The length of the CDR3 is 11 residues. CDR1 and CDR2 (germline): MNHEY, SVGEGT. The CDR3 DNA sequence: TGTGCCAGCAGTTACAGGAGTGAGCAGTACTTC. It specifies CASSYRSEQYF.

The chain links TRBV4-1 to TRBJ1-5; the match to TRBD1 covers 9 bases. Germline loops: CDR1 MGHRA, CDR2 YSYEKL. The CDR3 has 15 residues. With 6 bases clipped from V and 5 bases from J, the junction kept 8 bases outside the gene matches. CDR3 residues: CASSLRDRDHQPQHF. The CDR3 nucleotides read TGCGCCAGCAGTCTCCGGGACAGGGATCATCAGCCCCAGCATTTT.

The chain uses TRBV18 and TRBJ2-1; D not resolved. This CDR3 has 17 residues. The ends were cut back, 2 bases at V and 5 bases at J, with 19 bases in the middle. Germline CDR1 reads KGHSH; CDR2 reads LQKENI. In DNA form, the CDR3 reads TGTGCCAGCTCACCAGATAAGGCGTTCGCGGCCAACAATGAGCAGTTCTTC. It specifies CASSPDKAFAANNEQFF.

The genes are TRBV9 and TRBJ1-1; the match to TRBD1 covers 11 bases. The CDR3 is 16 amino acids. The germline V gene encodes CDR1 SGDLS and CDR2 YYNGEE. V lost 0 bases and J lost 5; bases outside the gene matches: 6. The CDR3 spells CASSVGTGGRRTEAFF. The DNA for the CDR3 is TGTGCCAGCAGCGTAGGGACAGGGGGCAGGCGAACTGAAGCTTTCTTT.

The rearrangement uses TRBV5-1 and TRBJ2-7, with TRBD2 matching 7 bases. Unmatched junction bases numbered 11, after V lost 0 bases and J lost 2 bases. There are 17 residues in the CDR3. CDR1 and CDR2 from the germline V gene are SGHRS and YFSETQ. The CDR3 DNA reads as TGCGCCAGCAGCTTGGGCCCTTCTAGCGGACCAACCTACGAGCAGTACTTC. Its protein is CASSLGPSSGPTYEQYF. Full variable domain (outside the CDR3, taken from reference TRBV5-1 and TRBJ2-7): KAGVTQTPRYLIKTRGQQVTLSCSPISGHRSVSWYQQTPGQGLQFLFEYFSETQRNKGNFPGRFSGRQFSNSRSEMNVSTLELGDSALYLCASSLGPSSGPTYEQYFGPGTRLTVT.

In its sample, this clone was seen a few times. This chain joins TRBV7-9 and TRBJ1-2; 7 positions agree with TRBD1. The CDR3 is 13 amino acids. V dropped 6 bases and J dropped 8; count of bases not matched to a gene: 9. CDR1 and CDR2 (germline): SEHNR, FQNEAQ (reference sequence). In DNA form, the CDR3 reads TGTGCCAGCAGACCGAAGACAGGGTGGGGCTACACCTTC. This gives the protein CASRPKTGWGYTF. Full variable domain (rest looked up from reference TRBV7-9 and TRBJ1-2): DTGVSQNPRHKITKRGQNVTFRCDPISEHNRLYWYRQTLGQGPEFLTYFQNEAQLEKSRLLSDRFSAERPKGSFSTLEIQRTEQGDSAMYLCASRPKTGWGYTFGSGTRLTVV.

This chain's CDR3 is CASSQMNTEAFF. The CDR3 DNA follows: TGTGCCAGCAGCCAAATGAACACTGAAGCTTTCTTT. The chain links TRBV3-1 (or the pseudogene TRBV3-2) to TRBJ1-1; D gene ambiguous. The CDR3 length is 12 residues. Trimming pared 2 bases from V and 0 bases from J, leaving 1 base between. The germline CDR1 and CDR2 sequences are LGHDT and YNNKEL (reference sequence).

CDR3: CASKESSGSPGELFF. CDR3 sequence (DNA): TGTGCCAGCAAGGAATCTAGCGGGAGTCCCGGGGAGCTGTTTTTT. The V and J genes are TRBV7-2 and TRBJ2-2; 10 bases are shared with TRBD2. Germline V gene lookup returns CDR1 SGHTA and CDR2 FQGNSA. The CDR3 length is 15 residues. V shed 7 bases, J shed 6 bases, and the junction held 8 bases outside the gene matches.

This clone was observed a single time. The chain is built from TRBV30 and TRBJ1-2; D is possibly TRBD1 (5 bases). The CDR3 contains 14 residues. The V gene lost 4 bases and the J gene lost 5 bases, with 17 bases spanning the gap. CDR1 is GTSNPN and CDR2 is SVGIG in the germline V gene (reference sequence). In DNA form, the CDR3 reads TGTGCCTGGAAGATCCTGGGACCGGGGTATGGCTACACCTTC. Translated: CAWKILGPGYGYTF.

The chain employs TRBV2 and TRBJ2-7; 7 bases are a match to TRBD2. Germline V gene lookup returns CDR1 SNHLY and CDR2 FYNNEI. The J segment lost 3 bases and the V segment lost 7 bases, leaving 6 bases of the junction unmatched. CDR3 length: 13 residues. Here the CDR3 reads CASKFGGGYEQYF. CDR3 DNA: TGTGCCAGCAAATTTGGGGGGGGCTACGAGCAGTACTTC. The whole variable domain, remainder taken from reference TRBV2 and TRBJ2-7, is EPEVTQTPSHQVTQMGQEVILRCVPISNHLYFYWYRQILGQKVEFLVSFYNNEISEKSEIFDDQFSVERPDGSNFTLKIRSTKLEDSAMYFCASKFGGGYEQYFGPGTRLTVT.

This chain links TRBV11-1 with TRBJ2-2, with a possible D match to TRBD2 (6 bases). The CDR3 contains 13 residues. Per the germline V gene, CDR1 is SGHAT and CDR2 is FQDESV (reference sequence). Trimming shortened V by 4 bases and J by 6 bases, and 9 bases separated the two germline ends. The CDR3 nucleotides are TGTGCCAGCAGCTCCAGGGAGGCCGGGGAGCTGTTTTTT. Translation gives CASSSREAGELFF.

The rearrangement uses TRBV3-1 (or the pseudogene TRBV3-2) and TRBJ2-5; D not certain. Germline V gene sequence: CDR1 LGHDT, CDR2 YNNKEL (reference sequence). Trimming shortened V by 4 bases and J by 5 bases, and 20 bases separated the two germline ends. The CDR3 spans 16 residues. The DNA for the CDR3 is TGTGCCAGCAGCCGTGGGTTAGGCCTAAGCAAGGAGACCCAGTACTTC. Translated: CASSRGLGLSKETQYF.

The J gene is TRBJ2-7, the V gene TRBV5-6; 11 bases fit TRBD1. V shed 2 bases and J 1 base; nucleotides not matched to a gene: 2. This CDR3 contains 15 residues. Germline assignment: CDR1 SGHDT and CDR2 YYEEEE. CDR3 region: CASSFRDRGSYEQYF. The CDR3 coding sequence is TGTGCCAGCAGCTTTAGGGACAGGGGGTCCTACGAGCAGTACTTC.

V and J are TRBV19 and TRBJ1-2; TRBD1 might be the D (6 bases). This CDR3 contains 13 residues. Germline V gene data show CDR1 as LNHDA and CDR2 as SQIVND (reference sequence). Trimming stripped 4 bases from V and 1 base from J, with 7 bases between. CDR3 sequence (DNA): TGTGCCAGTAGTACGGACAGTAACTATGGCTACACCTTC. Its translation: CASSTDSNYGYTF.

This sequence joins TRBV30 and TRBJ2-2; D perhaps matches TRBD2 (6 bases). Germline V gene lookup returns CDR1 GTSNPN and CDR2 SVGIG (reference sequence). The CDR3 contains 13 residues. V lost 7 bases to trimming and J lost 3 bases, with 12 bases between them. CDR3 region: CALDGRYTGELFF. Written as DNA, the CDR3 is TGTGCCTTGGACGGGAGATACACCGGGGAGCTGTTTTTT.

J is TRBJ1-2 and V is TRBV28; no clear D gene. The V gene lost 2 bases and the J gene lost 7 bases, with 11 bases spanning the gap. Germline-derived CDR1 and CDR2 are MDHEN and SYDVKM. The CDR3 sequence is 13 residues long. CDR3 loop: CASSLGWPAGYTF. The CDR3, as DNA: TGTGCCAGCAGTTTAGGTTGGCCCGCTGGCTACACCTTC.

This clone showed up just a few times. J is TRBJ2-1 and V is TRBV19, with TRBD2 identical over 12 bases. V was pared by 3 bases and J by 8 bases, with 5 bases of the junction left unmatched. This CDR3 is 15 amino acids long. CDR1 and CDR2 from the germline V gene are LNHDA and SQIVND (reference sequence). The CDR3 reads CASSMASGRVYEQFF. CDR3 nucleotide sequence: TGTGCCAGTAGTATGGCTAGCGGGAGGGTATATGAGCAGTTCTTC.

V gene TRBV25-1 combines with J gene TRBJ2-1, with unresolved D. Trimming left V 3 bases short and J 6 bases short, with 12 bases between. The CDR3 runs to 14 residues. Germline assignment: CDR1 MGHDK and CDR2 SYGVNS. The chain's CDR3 is CASSESVRSNEQFF. DNA of the CDR3: TGTGCCAGCAGTGAGTCCGTCCGGAGCAATGAGCAGTTCTTC.

This sequence joins TRBV5-4 and TRBJ2-5, with 11 bases that match TRBD2. The germline V gene has CDR1 SGHNT and CDR2 YYREEE (reference sequence). The CDR3 is 15 amino acids. After removal of 0 bases from V and 3 bases from J, the junction contained 1 base not matched to a gene. CDR3 region: CASSLGGLAEETQYF. The CDR3, as DNA: TGTGCCAGCAGCTTGGGGGGACTAGCGGAAGAGACCCAGTACTTC.

This sequence joins TRBV5-6 and TRBJ2-7, with 7 bases fitting TRBD2. Germline V gives CDR1 SGHDT, CDR2 YYEEEE. CDR3 length equals 13 residues. The junction had 3 bases not matched to a gene; V was cut back by 5 bases and J by 1 base. CDR3 in DNA: TGTGCCAGCAGAAGGACTAGTTCCTACGAGCAGTACTTC. Protein product: CASRRTSSYEQYF.

V usage is TRBV25-1 and J usage is TRBJ1-2; D is undetermined. Germline V lookup: CDR1 MGHDK, CDR2 SYGVNS. This CDR3 is built from 14 residues. The V end lost 1 base, the J end lost 7 bases, and 13 bases lay between the germline ends. The CDR3 region is CASSESWLYSGYTF. CDR3 DNA: TGTGCCAGCAGTGAATCATGGCTTTATAGTGGCTACACCTTC.